This entry describes one TCR beta chain. The antigen remains undetermined. The junction departs from the called germline gene at one end, perhaps through a read error. The sample comes from a study of glioma-infiltrating T cells. Study outcomes and limitations: Very few CDR3 sequences were shared between tissue and blood. Gliomas, especially low-grade, showed above-expected tissue-blood divergence; non-neoplastic patients showed below.

TCR alpha and beta CDR3 regions were amplified from RNA using iRepertoire nested multiplex PCR. One-step reverse transcription and amplification started from approximately 100-400 ng of tissue mRNA or PBMC total RNA. TCRdb reprocessed the multiplex PCR reads via MiXCR and lists one record per CDR3 protein. The sample shows around 150,000 distinct CDR3 sequences, roughly two fifths of them seen only once. Germline CDR1 and CDR2: MNHNS and SASEGT. The CDR3 consists of 16 residues. The sample was glioma tissue, nonneoplastic brain tissue, or PBMCs (not recorded which). The V gene is TRBV6-1, the J gene TRBJ2-7, with a possible D match to TRBD1 (6 bases). The origin of this receptor is a human donor with low-grade glioma or glioblastoma, undergoing nonglioma brain surgery, or in good health (not recorded which). The CDR3 region has the DNA TGTGCCATCAGTGAGTCTTACGGACAGCCTTCTTACGAGCAGTACTTC. Its translation is CAISESYGQPSYEQYF.